This TCR beta chain was sequenced for a study of shared clonotypes between healthy human individuals. The study, taken as a whole, reports: Collection of samples was limited to blood; tissue repertoires likely differ. Inspection by rarefaction showed sorted-subset sequencing to be incomplete despite large depth. Naive subsets generally exceeded memory subsets in estimated richness.

Assay: immunoSEQ multiplex PCR; the TCRdb copy retains only in-frame clones and omits some. The sample yields around 600,000 clones, around 97% seen once. Comment on this clone: Its antigen remains unidentified.

Sequenced sample: naive CD4+ T cells sorted from blood. Regarding subset: CD45RA+ positively selected. The TCR originated in a woman in her thirties in good health.

The CDR3 coding sequence is TGTGCCAGCAGCTTAGCCACGAACTACGAGCAGTACTTC. Translated, it gives CASSLATNYEQYF. V gene TRBV11-1 combines with J gene TRBJ2-7, with D unresolved. CDR1 and CDR2 (germline): SGHAT, FQDESV (reference sequence). V was clipped by 0 bases and J by 3 bases, with 6 bases between them. The CDR3 spans 13 residues.